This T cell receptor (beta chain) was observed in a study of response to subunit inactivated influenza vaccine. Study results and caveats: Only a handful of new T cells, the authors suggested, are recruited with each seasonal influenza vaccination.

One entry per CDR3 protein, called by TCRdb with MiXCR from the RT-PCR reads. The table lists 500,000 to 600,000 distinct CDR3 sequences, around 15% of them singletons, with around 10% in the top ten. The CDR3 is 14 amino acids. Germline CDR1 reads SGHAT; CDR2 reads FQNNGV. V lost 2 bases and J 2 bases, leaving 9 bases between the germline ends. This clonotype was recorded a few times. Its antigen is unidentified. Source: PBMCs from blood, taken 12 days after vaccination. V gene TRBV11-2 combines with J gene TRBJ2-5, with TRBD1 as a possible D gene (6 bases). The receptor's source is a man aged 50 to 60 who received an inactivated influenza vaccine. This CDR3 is CASSLKGEQETQYF. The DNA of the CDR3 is TGTGCCAGCAGCTTAAAGGGGGAGCAAGAGACCCAGTACTTC.